This record looks at one T cell receptor beta chain sequence and its context. The germline V gene has CDR1 LGHNA and CDR2 YSLEER. This CDR3 is built from 14 residues. The V end lost 0 bases, the J end lost 6 bases, and 8 bases lay between the germline ends. These data originate in a study of control samples from healthy donors and cancer patients. TCRdb keeps only in-frame clones here, not all; method: immunoSEQ multiplex PCR. The profile shows under 20,000 clones, approximately 86% of them singletons. The chain uses TRBV4-3 and TRBJ2-2; no clear D. The TCR originated in a woman aged 65 to 85 with colorectal cancer. Sequenced material: PBMCs. The CDR3 loop is CASSQDWIPGELFF. CDR3 DNA sequence: TGCGCCAGCAGCCAAGATTGGATCCCCGGGGAGCTGTTTTTT.